This T cell receptor beta chain was identified during a study of T cell responses to AZD1222 COVID-19 vaccine. General study findings and limits: The study sampled repertoires only after the peak T cell response. Of the AZD1222 recipients, only 5 to 7 were seropositive at baseline. The donor cohort was predominantly white British with a female majority, and clonal diversity may have been underestimated. Spike was spanned by vaccine-associated CD4 TCRs, which were dominant at 160-218 and 743-854.

There are a few counts of this clone. What it recognizes is unknown. Sequencing used immunoSEQ multiplex PCR; TCRdb keeps in-frame clones, though not all of them. Of roughly 66,000 clones in the sample, more than 75% were seen once. Trimming took off 4 bases at V and 5 bases at J, with 11 bases between the two ends. The CDR3 consists of 14 residues. Germline CDR1 and CDR2: MGHDK and SYGVNS. The sequence derives from an adult who received the MenACWY meningococcal vaccine as a control. The genes are TRBV25-1 and TRBJ2-2; TRBD1 is a possible D gene (7 bases). The specimen comprised peripheral blood, sampled 28 days after the second dose of the MenACWY control vaccine. CDR3 sequence: CASSATGRTGELFF. The CDR3 DNA is TGTGCCAGCAGTGCGACAGGGAGGACCGGGGAGCTGTTTTTT.